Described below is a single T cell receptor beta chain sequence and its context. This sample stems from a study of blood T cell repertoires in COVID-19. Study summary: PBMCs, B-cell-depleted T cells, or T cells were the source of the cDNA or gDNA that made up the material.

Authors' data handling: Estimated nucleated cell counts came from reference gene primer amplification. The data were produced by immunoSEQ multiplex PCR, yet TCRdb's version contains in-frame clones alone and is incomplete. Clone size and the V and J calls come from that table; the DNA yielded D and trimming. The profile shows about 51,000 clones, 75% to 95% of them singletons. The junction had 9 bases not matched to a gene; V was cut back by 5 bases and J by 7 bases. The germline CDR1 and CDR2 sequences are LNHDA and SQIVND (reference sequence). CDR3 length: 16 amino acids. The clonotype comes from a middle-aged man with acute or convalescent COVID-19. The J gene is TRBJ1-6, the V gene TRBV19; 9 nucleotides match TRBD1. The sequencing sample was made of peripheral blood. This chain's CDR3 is CASSLLRTGVNSPLHF. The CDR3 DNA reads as TGTGCCAGTAGTCTGTTAAGGACAGGGGTCAATTCACCCCTCCACTTT.